This T cell receptor (beta chain) is drawn from a study of cytomegalovirus exposure and HLA in healthy donors. The overall study: Out of 150 million to 200 million T cells, an earlier analysis found some 110 million unique TCR beta sequences in total. Overall study findings and caveats: In a later analysis, TCR beta V- and J-gene trimming was associated with a missense DCLRE1C variant. In an earlier analysis, productive rearrangement rates for most beta V segments clustered near 87% or 30%. Upon later analysis, TCR association rates were observed to vary by HLA locus, being highest for DRB1 and lowest for HLA-C.

On this clone itself: No antigen is known for it.

The PCR employed 60 Vbeta primers together with 13 Jbeta primers. Here immunoSEQ multiplex PCR was the method, and the copy in TCRdb shows in-frame clones only, minus some. This sample has 150,000 to 200,000 clones, with 83% found just once. V was cut by 0 bases and J by 3 bases, with 10 bases left in between. The CDR3 runs to 14 residues. Germline CDR1 reads SGHKS; CDR2 reads YYEKEE (reference sequence). The rearrangement joins TRBV5-5 to TRBJ2-7, with unresolved D. Material: PBMCs. This clonotype originated in a man aged 45-65 years in good health and CMV-seropositive. CDR3 sequence: CASSLAPGSYEQYF. The CDR3 DNA sequence: TGTGCCAGCAGCTTGGCTCCCGGTAGCTACGAGCAGTACTTC.